A single sample gave rise to the 32 T cell receptor beta chains below, sequenced in a study of cytomegalovirus exposure and HLA in healthy donors. The PCR used 60 Vbeta and 13 Jbeta primers. Produced via immunoSEQ multiplex PCR; TCRdb's table is partial and in-frame only. The sample contains some 200,000 clones, around 83% of which appear only once. Source material: PBMCs. Receptors originate from a woman under 30 in good health and CMV-seronegative.

The rearrangement joins TRBV7-9 to TRBJ1-2, with TRBD1 matching 8 bases. V shed 1 base and J 5 bases; nucleotides not matched to a gene: 9. The CDR3 is made up of 16 amino acids. Germline lookup yields CDR1 SEHNR and CDR2 FQNEAQ (reference sequence). The CDR3 sequence is CASSLVRHRGGYGYTF. CDR3 coding DNA: TGTGCCAGCAGCTTAGTTAGGCACAGGGGGGGGTATGGCTACACCTTC.

The chain combines TRBV7-2 with TRBJ1-2, with D perhaps matching TRBD1 (5 bases). V lost 1 base to trimming and J lost 8 bases, with 8 bases between them. Germline lookup yields CDR1 SGHTA and CDR2 FQGNSA. The CDR3 is made up of 12 amino acids. CDR3 coding DNA: TGTGCCAGCAGCTTAGTGGGGCTAGGCTACACCTTC. Residues: CASSLVGLGYTF.

This clone was found once. The V gene is TRBV28, the J gene TRBJ2-7, with 8 positions matching TRBD1. This CDR3 spans 12 amino acids. Germline trimming cut 5 bases from V and 4 bases from J; bases unmatched to any gene: 1. CDR1 is MDHEN and CDR2 is SYDVKM in the germline V gene. The CDR3 sequence: CASSTGGYEQYF. The CDR3 DNA is TGTGCCAGCAGTACAGGGGGGTACGAGCAGTACTTC. Combining the CDR3 with reference TRBV28 and TRBJ2-7 gives the whole variable domain DVKVTQSSRYLVKRTGEKVFLECVQDMDHENMFWYRQDPGLGLRLIYFSYDVKMKEKGDIPEGYSVSREKKERFSLILESASTNQTSMYLCASSTGGYEQYFGPGTRLTVT.

This sequence joins TRBV27 and TRBJ2-3; 7 bases fit TRBD2. V was pared by 5 bases and J by 3 bases, with 5 bases of the junction left unmatched. In germline, CDR1 is MNHEY, CDR2 SMNVEV (reference sequence). CDR3 length: 14 residues. The DNA of the CDR3 is TGTGCCAGCAGTAGGCTAGCGGTTACAGATACGCAGTATTTT. It codes for CASSRLAVTDTQYF.

The rearrangement links TRBV19 to TRBJ2-1; D ambiguous. V lost 7 bases and J 8 bases, leaving 15 bases between the germline ends. CDR1 is LNHDA, CDR2 SQIVND, per germline (reference sequence). The CDR3 sequence is 13 residues long. The CDR3 loop reads CASTLGRGYEQFF. For the CDR3, the DNA is TGTGCCAGTACCCTAGGCCGAGGCTATGAGCAGTTCTTC.

This clone was seen once. This sequence joins TRBV4-3 and TRBJ2-3, with 8 bases that match TRBD2. The V and J ends lost 2 bases and 4 bases, in that order; junction bases with no gene match: 5. The CDR3 has 15 residues. CDR1 and CDR2 (germline): LGHNA, YSLEER. For the CDR3, the DNA is TGCGCCAGCAGCCAACGCGACGGGAGGGCAGATACGCAGTATTTT. It encodes CASSQRDGRADTQYF.

The V call is TRBV19, the J call TRBJ1-1; maybe TRBD1 (6 bases). Trimming stripped 2 bases from V and 8 bases from J, with 15 bases between. The CDR3 is made up of 14 amino acids. Germline values: CDR1 LNHDA, CDR2 SQIVND (reference sequence). For the CDR3, the DNA is TGTGCCAGTAGTATAATGGGGGCGGCTTACGAAGCTTTCTTT. This sequence encodes CASSIMGAAYEAFF.

The V and J genes are TRBV28 and TRBJ2-7, with 7 bases aligning to TRBD2. This CDR3 contains 15 residues. Unmatched junction bases numbered 2, after V lost 0 bases and J lost 0 bases. Germline CDR1 MDHEN, CDR2 SYDVKM. CDR3 protein: CASSLWGGSSYEQYF. In DNA, the CDR3 is TGTGCCAGCAGTTTATGGGGGGGGAGCTCCTACGAGCAGTACTTC.

This rearrangement joins TRBV5-6 to TRBJ2-3, with a possible D match to TRBD2 (6 bases). V was pared by 1 base and J by 1 base, with 10 bases between. This CDR3 contains 15 residues. CDR1 and CDR2 from the germline V gene are SGHDT and YYEEEE. The CDR3 sequence: CASSLRGEGTDTQYF. For the CDR3, the DNA is TGTGCCAGCAGCTTGCGTGGGGAGGGCACAGATACGCAGTATTTT.

The V call is TRBV29-1, the J call TRBJ2-2; D gene ambiguous. CDR3 size: 12 residues. V lost 1 base and J lost 6, with 6 bases in between. In germline, CDR1 is SQVTM, CDR2 ANQGSEA. The CDR3 DNA is TGCAGCGTTGAAGTTAGCCCCGGGGAGCTGTTTTTT. Translating it yields CSVEVSPGELFF.

The chain recombines TRBV6-1 with TRBJ1-2; D gene unclear. Per germline, CDR1 MNHNS and CDR2 SASEGT. CDR3 length: 15 amino acids. V was pared by 4 bases and J by 5 bases, with 17 bases between. DNA of the CDR3: TGTGCCAGCAGTGGTCAGAGAGACAAGAAGTATGGCTACACCTTC. Amino acids: CASSGQRDKKYGYTF.

In nucleotides, the CDR3 is TGTGCCAGCAGTTCTCTGGGGGACAGGTTTTCTGAAGCTTTCTTT. Protein sequence: CASSSLGDRFSEAFF. The chain couples TRBV28 to TRBJ1-1, with 8 bases aligning to TRBD1. There are 15 residues in the CDR3. Per the germline V gene, CDR1 is MDHEN and CDR2 is SYDVKM. Trimming at V came to 4 bases and at J to 6 bases, leaving 10 bases not matched to a gene.

This chain uses TRBV7-2 with TRBJ1-2, with D possibly matching TRBD1 (6 bases). This CDR3 is built from 14 residues. V gave up 5 bases and J gave up 3 bases, with 13 bases separating them. Germline CDR1 is SGHTA and CDR2 is FQGNSA. The CDR3 nucleotides read TGTGCCAGCAGCGTACCAGGGGTCGACTATGGCTACACCTTC. Its protein product is CASSVPGVDYGYTF. Full variable domain (outside the CDR3, taken from reference TRBV7-2 and TRBJ1-2): GAGVSQSPSNKVTEKGKDVELRCDPISGHTALYWYRQSLGQGLEFLIYFQGNSAPDKSGLPSDRFSAERTGGSVSTLTIQRTQQEDSAVYLCASSVPGVDYGYTFGSGTRLTVV.

The J gene is TRBJ1-1, the V gene TRBV4-3, with TRBD1 matching over 9 bases. Germline V gene sequence: CDR1 LGHNA, CDR2 YSLEER. V shed 0 bases and J 10 bases; nucleotides not matched to a gene: 12. CDR3 length: 16 amino acids. CDR3: CASSQDQVGQGVVAFF. The CDR3 DNA reads as TGCGCCAGCAGCCAAGATCAGGTGGGACAGGGAGTAGTAGCTTTCTTT.

The chain links TRBV2 to TRBJ2-5, with 10 bases identical to TRBD2. V was pared by 2 bases and J by 5 bases, with 17 bases of the junction left unmatched. The CDR3 spans 19 residues. Germline lookup yields CDR1 SNHLY and CDR2 FYNNEI. The CDR3 reads CASSEIVTSGTLRPETQYF. The CDR3 DNA is TGTGCCAGCAGTGAAATAGTAACTAGCGGGACCCTAAGGCCGGAGACCCAGTACTTC.

J is TRBJ2-3 and V is TRBV27; no clear D. The germline V and J ends were trimmed by 7 bases and 2 bases, with 13 bases remaining between them. The CDR3 length is 14 residues. The germline V gene has CDR1 MNHEY and CDR2 SMNVEV (reference sequence). CDR3 sequence reads: CASKAGGYTDTQYF. In nucleotides, the CDR3 is TGTGCCAGCAAGGCAGGTGGTTACACAGATACGCAGTATTTT.

V and J are TRBV28 and TRBJ2-2, with D tentatively TRBD1 (5 bases). Germline V gene sequence: CDR1 MDHEN, CDR2 SYDVKM. The germline V and J ends were trimmed by 5 bases and 11 bases, with 12 bases remaining between them. CDR3 size: 12 residues. CDR3 region: CASSRGQFELFF. CDR3 nucleotide sequence: TGTGCCAGCAGTCGCGGACAATTTGAGCTGTTTTTT. Based on the CDR3 plus reference TRBV28 and TRBJ2-2, the full variable domain is DVKVTQSSRYLVKRTGEKVFLECVQDMDHENMFWYRQDPGLGLRLIYFSYDVKMKEKGDIPEGYSVSREKKERFSLILESASTNQTSMYLCASSRGQFELFFGEGSRLTVL.

This chain connects TRBV7-8 to TRBJ1-5, with TRBD1 matching 7 bases. The V gene end was trimmed by 5 bases and the J gene end by 3 bases; junction bases not matched to a gene: 7. CDR3 length: 15 amino acids. CDR1 and CDR2 from the germline V gene are SGHVS and FQNEAQ. Here the CDR3 DNA reads TGTGCCAGCAGCCCCTGGGGACAGCTCAATCAGCCCCAGCATTTT. This sequence encodes CASSPWGQLNQPQHF.

The chain combines TRBV27 with TRBJ2-1, with TRBD1 matching over 7 bases. The CDR3 has 14 residues. Germline V gives CDR1 MNHEY, CDR2 SMNVEV (reference sequence). Trimming took 5 bases from V and 5 from J; bases not matched to a gene: 6. The chain's CDR3 is CASSEDRDDNEQFF. The CDR3, as DNA: TGTGCCAGCAGTGAAGACAGGGACGACAATGAGCAGTTCTTC.

The CDR3 sequence is CASRRDRGPNYGYTF. CDR3 DNA: TGTGCCAGTAGAAGGGACAGGGGACCTAACTATGGCTACACCTTC. This chain joins TRBV19 and TRBJ1-2, with 10 nucleotides matching TRBD1. The CDR3 sequence is 15 residues long. The V gene end was trimmed by 6 bases and the J gene end by 0 bases; junction bases not matched to a gene: 4. In germline, CDR1 is LNHDA, CDR2 SQIVND (reference sequence).

The chain carries TRBV7-2 and TRBJ2-3, with 7 nucleotides matching TRBD2. V lost 5 bases, J lost 0 bases, and 5 bases stayed unmatched. The CDR3 covers 15 residues. Germline V gene lookup returns CDR1 SGHTA and CDR2 FQGNSA. CDR3 in amino acids: CASSTGTISTDTQYF. The CDR3 region has the DNA TGTGCCAGCAGCACCGGGACTATAAGCACAGATACGCAGTATTTT.

This chain links TRBV7-9 with TRBJ2-2; TRBD1 is a possible D gene (6 bases). The CDR3 runs 18 residues. Germline V gene data show CDR1 as SEHNR and CDR2 as FQNEAQ (reference sequence). The ends were cut back, 5 bases at V and 9 bases at J, with 28 bases in the middle. The CDR3 spells CASSGQGRQAPAARELFF. For the CDR3, the DNA is TGTGCCAGCAGCGGGCAAGGGAGACAGGCCCCGGCCGCCCGGGAGCTGTTTTTT.

The CDR3: CASREGRDGYTF. DNA of the CDR3: TGTGCCAGCAGAGAAGGGAGGGACGGCTACACCTTC. The chain recombines TRBV28 with TRBJ1-2, with D tentatively TRBD1 (5 bases). V gave up 6 bases and J gave up 8 bases, with 13 bases separating them. Germline V gives CDR1 MDHEN, CDR2 SYDVKM. The CDR3 runs to 12 residues.

The genes are TRBV9 and TRBJ1-2; D gene ambiguous. The CDR3 length is 13 residues. V lost 0 bases and J lost 4, with 7 bases in between. The V gene's germline CDR1 is SGDLS and CDR2 YYNGEE. CDR3 residues: CASSVDEFYGYTF. CDR3 nucleotides: TGTGCCAGCAGCGTAGACGAGTTCTATGGCTACACCTTC.

The V gene is TRBV6-5, the J gene TRBJ1-2; 7 nucleotides line up with TRBD1. This CDR3 has 15 residues. Germline CDR1 is MNHEY and CDR2 is SVGAGI. Trimming removed 0 bases from V and 7 bases from J; junction bases left unmatched: 8. This chain's CDR3 is CASSYSIRQGSGYTF. The CDR3 region has the DNA TGTGCCAGCAGTTACTCGATAAGACAGGGTAGTGGCTACACCTTC.

The CDR3 DNA follows: TGTGCCAGCAAAGCGGGGACAGGGATGAACACTGAAGCTTTCTTT. Translation: CASKAGTGMNTEAFF. The rearrangement joins TRBV28 to TRBJ1-1; TRBD1 agrees at 9 bases. Trimming took 7 bases from V and 0 from J; bases not matched to a gene: 6. Germline V gives CDR1 MDHEN, CDR2 SYDVKM. The CDR3 extends over 15 amino acids.

The sample holds one count of this clone. CDR3 in DNA: TGTGCCTGGAGCGCGTCGGGGGTAACTGAAGCTTTCTTT. As protein: CAWSASGVTEAFF. This rearrangement joins TRBV30 to TRBJ1-1; tentatively, D is TRBD1 (5 bases). The CDR3 runs 13 residues. Trimming took off 3 bases at V and 5 bases at J, with 13 bases between the two ends. Per the germline V gene, CDR1 is GTSNPN and CDR2 is SVGIG (reference sequence).

This clone was found a few times. This rearrangement joins TRBV4-1 to TRBJ2-1, with D maybe TRBD2 (6 bases). The CDR3 is made up of 16 amino acids. CDR1 is MGHRA and CDR2 is YSYEKL in the germline V gene. V shed 0 bases and J shed 3 bases, with 12 bases lying between them. In DNA, the CDR3 is TGCGCCAGCAGCCAAGAGGGCGGGAATAGCTACAATGAGCAGTTCTTC. It is translated as CASSQEGGNSYNEQFF.

V and J are TRBV11-3 and TRBJ2-5; 7 bases line up with TRBD2. Losses at the gene ends were 4 bases for V and 1 base for J; bases not matched to a gene: 3. The CDR3 sequence is 14 residues long. Germline assignment: CDR1 SGHNT and CDR2 YENEEA. DNA of the CDR3: TGTGCCAGCAGCTGGGGGGGGTCCCAAGAGACCCAGTACTTC. The encoded protein is CASSWGGSQETQYF. Together with reference TRBV11-3 and TRBJ2-5, the CDR3 gives the full variable domain: EAGVVQSPRYKIIEKKQPVAFWCNPISGHNTLYWYLQNLGQGPELLIRYENEEAVDDSQLPKDRFSAERLKGVDSTLKIQPAELGDSAVYLCASSWGGSQETQYFGPGTRLLVL.

This rearrangement joins TRBV6-1 to TRBJ1-1; D gene uncertain. The ends were cut back, 4 bases at V and 6 bases at J, with 21 bases in the middle. The germline V gene encodes CDR1 MNHNS and CDR2 SASEGT. The CDR3 has 16 residues. CDR3 nucleotide sequence: TGTGCCAGCAGTGTCCCCCGCGGCTCCCTGGACTCTGAAGCTTTCTTT. The encoded protein is CASSVPRGSLDSEAFF.

This chain uses TRBV10-3 with TRBJ2-7, with 10 bases fitting TRBD2. This CDR3 is built from 14 residues. Germline trimming cut 11 bases from V and 3 bases from J; bases unmatched to any gene: 10. Looked up from germline, CDR1 is ENHRY and CDR2 is SYGVKD. The CDR3 protein is CAAGTSGNYYEQYF. For the CDR3, the DNA is TGTGCCGCTGGAACTAGCGGGAACTACTACGAGCAGTACTTC.

This clone was seen only once. V is TRBV19 and J is TRBJ1-5; 9 bases fit TRBD1. The V segment lost 1 base and the J segment 8 bases; nucleotides outside the gene matches: 15. This CDR3 is built from 18 residues. Germline V CDR1 and CDR2: LNHDA, SQIVND (reference sequence). The CDR3 bases are TGTGCCAGTAGTATAGTACCAAGTTCGGGACAGGGTTTGAAGCCCCAGCATTTT. Its translation: CASSIVPSSGQGLKPQHF. Variable domain in full (rest from reference TRBV19 and TRBJ1-5): DGGITQSPKYLFRKEGQNVTLSCEQNLNHDAMYWYRQDPGQGLRLIYYSQIVNDFQKGDIAEGYSVSREKKESFPLTVTSAQKNPTAFYLCASSIVPSSGQGLKPQHFGDGTRLSIL.